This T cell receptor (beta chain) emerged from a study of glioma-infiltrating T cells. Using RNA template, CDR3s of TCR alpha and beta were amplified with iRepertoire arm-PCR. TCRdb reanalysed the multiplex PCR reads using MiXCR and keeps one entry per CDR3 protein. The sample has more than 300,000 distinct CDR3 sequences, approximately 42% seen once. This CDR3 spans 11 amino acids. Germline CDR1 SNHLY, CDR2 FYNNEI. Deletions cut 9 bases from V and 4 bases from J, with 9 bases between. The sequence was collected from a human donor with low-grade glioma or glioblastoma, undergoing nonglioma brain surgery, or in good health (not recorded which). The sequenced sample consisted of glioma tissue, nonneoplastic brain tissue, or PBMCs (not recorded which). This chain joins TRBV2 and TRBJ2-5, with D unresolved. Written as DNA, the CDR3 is TGTGCCAGTCAGGAGTTAGAGACCCAGTACTTC. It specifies CASQELETQYF.